The 4 T cell receptor beta chains given below trace back to one sample, sequenced in a study of CD8+ T cells in alopecia areata. Investigators isolated RNA and reverse transcribed it into cDNA to act as the sequencing template. Produced via immunoSEQ multiplex PCR; TCRdb's table is partial and in-frame only. The data hold about 110,000 clones, with roughly 84% observed a single time. Treatment defined: oral pan-JAK inhibitor, 5-10 mg twice daily. The source material was CD8+ T cells sorted from blood, sampled at week 24, from a patient treated with tofacitinib. The receptors were sampled from a human donor with alopecia areata.

The J gene is TRBJ2-7, the V gene TRBV10-3, with D possibly being TRBD1 (6 bases). Trimming left V 4 bases short and J 1 base short, with 17 bases between. Germline-derived CDR1 and CDR2 are ENHRY and SYGVKD. There are 16 residues in the CDR3. For the CDR3, the DNA is TGTGCCATCAGTGGAGTGACCGGGACACCTTCCTACGAGCAGTACTTC. Amino acid sequence: CAISGVTGTPSYEQYF.

In regard to this clone: The limits of the CDR3 on the DNA are not certain, so only TCRdb's listed CDR3 is given. CDR3 in amino acids: CASSLFWPMGRETTDTQYF. The V gene is TRBV28, the J gene TRBJ2-3. The CDR3 region is 19 residues in length, termini included. Germline V gene sequence: CDR1 MDHEN, CDR2 SYDVKM.

This clone has just one count. At one end the junction does not follow the germline gene, possibly because of a read error. The CDR3 loop is CASSQEGGLFYNSPLHF. For the CDR3, the DNA is TGCGCCAGCAGCCAAGAAGGGGGGCTGTTCTATAATTCACCCCTCCACTTT. V usage is TRBV7-9 and J usage is TRBJ1-6; a possible D gene is TRBD1 (6 bases). Germline assignment: CDR1 SEHNR and CDR2 FQNEAQ (reference sequence). The CDR3 is 17 residues long.

V is TRBV7-2 and J is TRBJ2-5, with 11 bases fitting TRBD2. Germline V CDR1 and CDR2: SGHTA, FQGNSA. The CDR3 contains 18 residues. V shed 3 bases and J 9 bases; nucleotides not matched to a gene: 18. The CDR3 DNA reads as TGTGCCAGCAGCTTTCCGGGACTAGCGGACCTATGGCGCCTCCCCCAGTACTTC. Amino acid sequence: CASSFPGLADLWRLPQYF.